Listed below are T cell receptor beta chains from one sample, sequenced in a study of T cells after yellow fever vaccination. TCRdb reprocessed the 5' RACE reads with MiXCR, giving one entry per CDR3 protein. The sample lists approximately 550,000 distinct CDR3 sequences, about a fifth occurring once. This material consisted of PBMCs, taken 15 days after the yellow fever booster vaccination. These receptors all stem from a man in his thirties or forties who received the YFV17D yellow fever vaccine. Each CDR3 is given with its conserved first and last residue. The D gene is left open where the match is weak. Only some rows state a clone size, as once, few, many or a class for expanded clones.

clone size | J gene | D gene | V gene | CDR3 protein | CDR3 DNA
few | TRBJ2-7 | . | TRBV5-1 | CASSFGQGTYEQYF | TGCGCCAGCAGCTTTGGGCAGGGGACCTACGAGCAGTACTTC
few | TRBJ2-1 | . | TRBV3-1 | CASSQRPKVLHEQFF | TGTGCCAGCAGCCAAAGACCTAAAGTCCTCCATGAGCAGTTCTTC
few | TRBJ2-5 | . | TRBV4-3 | CASSQDLGGSATQYF | TGCGCCAGCAGCCAAGATCTAGGAGGGAGTGCAACCCAGTACTTC
. | TRBJ2-5 | TRBD1 | TRBV27 | CASSATGYPQETQYF | TGTGCCAGCAGTGCGACAGGGTATCCACAAGAGACCCAGTACTTC
few | TRBJ2-5 | . | TRBV2 | CASRGTREETQYF | TGTGCCAGTAGAGGGACCAGGGAAGAGACCCAGTACTTC
few | TRBJ2-1 | . | TRBV24-1 | CATSDAGRTEQFF | TGTGCCACCAGTGATGCGGGGAGGACCGAGCAGTTCTTC
few | TRBJ1-5 | . | TRBV11-2 | CASSFPGVGRSNQPQHF | TGTGCCAGCAGCTTCCCCGGTGTGGGGCGGAGCAATCAGCCCCAGCATTTT
. | TRBJ2-1 | TRBD2 | TRBV29-1 | CSARPWASGINEQFF | TGCAGCGCCAGACCTTGGGCTAGCGGGATCAATGAGCAGTTCTTC
many | TRBJ1-5 | . | TRBV19 | CASSAPGENQPQHF | TGTGCCAGTAGTGCCCCGGGGGAAAATCAGCCCCAGCATTTT
. | TRBJ2-1 | TRBD2 | TRBV12-3/TRBV12-4 | CASGGTTRNEQFF | TGTGCCAGCGGCGGGACTACAAGGAATGAGCAGTTCTTC
few | TRBJ2-2 | . | TRBV6-2/TRBV6-3 | CASSYQLSTGELFF | TGTGCCAGCAGTTACCAACTATCCACCGGGGAGCTGTTTTTT